These T cell receptor beta chains were read from a single sample in a study of blood T cell repertoires in COVID-19. Profiled with immunoSEQ multiplex PCR; TCRdb holds only in-frame clones, not every one. The table shows roughly 190,000 clones, with approximately 84% occurring only once. Specimen: PBMCs or T cells enriched from blood (not recorded which). The origin of the receptors is a woman in her twenties or thirties who had recovered from COVID-19. The CDR3 runs from the conserved cysteine through the conserved F or W. Fields, in order: D gene, J gene, clone size, CDR3 length, V gene, CDR3 DNA, CDR3 protein. D genes are given only for firm matches. Rows may omit the clone size; those that give it use once, few, many or a size class.

>TRBD2|TRBJ2-1|NA|14|TRBV6-5
TGTGCCAGCAGTTACGGGACTACGTACAATGAGCAGTTCTTC
CASSYGTTYNEQFF
>NA|TRBJ1-2|once|15|TRBV29-1
TGCAGCGTTGATACACCAGGAACAGGGCGTTATGGCTACACCTTC
CSVDTPGTGRYGYTF
>NA|TRBJ2-3|NA|16|TRBV19
TGTGCCAGTACAGCTTCAACACAGGTCGATACAGATACGCAGTATTTT
CASTASTQVDTDTQYF
>TRBD2|TRBJ2-7|NA|16|TRBV11-2
TGTGCCAGCAGCTTAGCTGGGGGGGGGTCGGCAAACGAGCAGTACTTC
CASSLAGGGSANEQYF
>TRBD1|TRBJ2-6|NA|16|TRBV30
TGTGCCTGGGCCGGGACAGGGAGATCTGGGGCCAACGTCCTGACTTTC
CAWAGTGRSGANVLTF
>NA|TRBJ1-2|NA|13|TRBV7-9
TGTGCCAGCAGCTTACAGACATCCTATGGCTACACCTTC
CASSLQTSYGYTF
>NA|TRBJ1-1|NA|13|TRBV29-1
TGCAGCGCACTTTACTCGACAAGGGGTGAAGCTTTCTTT
CSALYSTRGEAFF
>NA|TRBJ2-7|NA|11|TRBV2
TGTGCCAGCAGTAGTCGCGACGAGCAGTACTTC
CASSSRDEQYF
>NA|TRBJ1-1|once|13|TRBV25-1
TGTGCCAGCTCGAGGGGAGGGGGCACTGAAGCTTTCTTT
CASSRGGGTEAFF
>NA|TRBJ2-1|NA|14|TRBV7-3
TGTGCCAGCAGCTTACGCGGGACGGGAAATGAGCAGTTCTTC
CASSLRGTGNEQFF
>TRBD1|TRBJ1-6|NA|13|TRBV24-1
TGTGCCATCCCGGACAGGGAGGATTCACCCCTCCACTTT
CAIPDREDSPLHF
>TRBD2|TRBJ2-1|NA|17|TRBV7-3
TGTGCCAGCAGCTCCGATTCGGCTAGCGGGGTAGAGAATGAGCAGTTCTTC
CASSSDSASGVENEQFF
>NA|TRBJ2-1|NA|13|TRBV12-3/TRBV12-4
TGTGCCAGCAGTTTATCGCTAGTCAGTGAGCAGTTCTTC
CASSLSLVSEQFF
>NA|TRBJ1-3|NA|14|TRBV28
TGTGCCAGCAGCATGGGGGCGAAGGAAAACACCATATATTTT
CASSMGAKENTIYF
>NA|TRBJ1-6|NA|15|TRBV3-1/TRBV3-2
TGTGCCAGCAGCGCGTGGGGGCAGAATAATTCACCCCTCCACTTT
CASSAWGQNNSPLHF
>NA|TRBJ2-1|NA|19|TRBV9
TGTGCCAGCAGCGTAGCCGCTTTAATATGGGGAGAGGGAGACAATGAGCAGTTCTTC
CASSVAALIWGEGDNEQFF
>TRBD1|TRBJ2-3|few|14|TRBV29-1
TGCAGCGTTTCGGACAGGGACGGAACAGATACGCAGTATTTT
CSVSDRDGTDTQYF
>NA|TRBJ2-7|once|11|TRBV27
TGTGCCAGCAGTCCACAGTACGAGCAGTACTTC
CASSPQYEQYF
>NA|TRBJ1-2|NA|13|TRBV30
TGTGCCTGGAGTGTGCAGCGGGACTATGGCTACACCTTC
CAWSVQRDYGYTF
>TRBD2|TRBJ2-1|NA|15|TRBV5-6
TGTGCCAGCAGGGGACTAGCGGGAGCGAACAATGAGCAGTTCTTC
CASRGLAGANNEQFF
>TRBD1|TRBJ1-2|once|13|TRBV28
TGTGCCAGCGAGGGGACAGCTAGTTATGGCTACACCTTC
CASEGTASYGYTF
>NA|TRBJ2-1|NA|13|TRBV30
TGTGCCTGGAGTGTTTCGCGGAACAATGAGCAGTTCTTC
CAWSVSRNNEQFF
>NA|TRBJ2-3|NA|14|TRBV7-3
TGTGCCAGCAGCTTACTGGTTTCTAGAGATACGCAGTATTTT
CASSLLVSRDTQYF
>TRBD1|TRBJ2-3|NA|15|TRBV5-1
TGCGCCAGCAGCTTAACAGGGGGCACCACAGATACGCAGTATTTT
CASSLTGGTTDTQYF
>NA|TRBJ2-1|NA|15|TRBV5-1
TGCGCCAGCAGCTTGGTTGCTAGGTCCTACAATGAGCAGTTCTTC
CASSLVARSYNEQFF
>TRBD1|TRBJ2-7|NA|15|TRBV24-1
TGTGCCACCAGTGACTCGGACAGGGCCCCTGGCGAGCAGTACTTC
CATSDSDRAPGEQYF
>NA|TRBJ1-1|NA|12|TRBV19
TGTGCCAGTAGTATGAATGTCGGTGAAGCTTTCTTT
CASSMNVGEAFF
>TRBD2|TRBJ2-6|NA|19|TRBV5-4
TGTGCCAGCAGCTTCTCCACGCTCGGGAGGGCCGCTGGGGCCAACGTCCTGACTTTC
CASSFSTLGRAAGANVLTF
>NA|TRBJ1-1|NA|14|TRBV13
TGTGCCAGCAGCCAGCGGGCCAGGAACACTGAAGCTTTCTTT
CASSQRARNTEAFF
>NA|TRBJ2-1|NA|11|TRBV6-5
TGTGCCAGCAGCGAGTTGAATGAGCAGTTCTTC
CASSELNEQFF
>NA|TRBJ2-3|NA|15|TRBV7-9
TGTGCCAGCAGCTCAGCTGCCGGCGCAACTAATACGCAGTATTTT
CASSSAAGATNTQYF
>TRBD1|TRBJ1-2|NA|12|TRBV5-1
TGCGCCAGCAGCTTGATCGACAGGGTGTGGACCTTC
CASSLIDRVWTF
>NA|TRBJ2-5|NA|13|TRBV6-5
TGTGCCAGCACCAACAGATTCCAAGAGACCCAGTACTTC
CASTNRFQETQYF
>NA|TRBJ1-2|NA|14|TRBV7-3
TGTGCCAGCAGCCCATCGGCGGGAAGCTATGGCTACACCTTC
CASSPSAGSYGYTF
>TRBD1|TRBJ1-5|NA|14|TRBV5-6
TGTGCCAGCAGCTTCAAGCCAGGGGGGCAGCCCCAGCATTTT
CASSFKPGGQPQHF
>NA|TRBJ2-1|few|15|TRBV9
TGTGCCAGCAGCGTAGAGCCTAGCCGCTACAATGAGCAGTTCTTC
CASSVEPSRYNEQFF
>TRBD1|TRBJ1-2|NA|14|TRBV7-9
TGTGCCAGCAGTGCTGCGACAGGGACCTATGGCTACACCTTC
CASSAATGTYGYTF